This passage covers 21 T cell receptor beta chains from one sample sequenced in a study of T cells after yellow fever vaccination. TCRdb passed the 5' RACE reads through MiXCR, listing each CDR3 protein once. The sample has about 370,000 distinct CDR3 sequences, around a tenth seen once; the top ten hold roughly 18%. The sample was PBMCs, taken on the day of the first yellow fever vaccination. The receptors shown here come from a man between 18 and 35 years old who received the YFV17D yellow fever vaccine.

This clonotype was counted between two and nine times. V and J are TRBV24-1 and TRBJ2-1; D is perhaps TRBD1 or TRBD2 (5 bases each). There are 15 residues in the CDR3. CDR1 is KGHDR, CDR2 SFDVKD, per germline. V lost 0 bases and J lost 2, with 7 bases in between. The CDR3 nucleotides read TGTGCCACCAGTGATTTGGGGACGGCCTACAATGAGCAGTTCTTC. Its translation is CATSDLGTAYNEQFF.

This clonotype was seen more than once but under ten times. The rearrangement joins TRBV10-3 to TRBJ2-7, with D possibly TRBD1 on 6 matching bases. Trimming took 7 bases from V and 3 from J, leaving 13 bases between them. The CDR3 consists of 13 residues. Germline CDR1 reads ENHRY; CDR2 reads SYGVKD. The CDR3 DNA sequence: TGTGCCATCACCGGGGACACCTTCTACGAGCAGTACTTC. This codes for CAITGDTFYEQYF.

This clonotype was seen more than once but under ten times. This chain connects TRBV19 to TRBJ2-1, with a possible D match to TRBD2 (6 bases). The CDR3 extends over 16 amino acids. The germline gives CDR1 LNHDA, CDR2 SQIVND (reference sequence). V was clipped by 2 bases and J by 0 bases, with 11 bases between them. For the CDR3, the DNA is TGTGCCAGTAGTATAACTAGCTGGAGCTCCTACAATGAGCAGTTCTTC. It yields the protein CASSITSWSSYNEQFF.

This clonotype was picked up many times. The genes are TRBV12-3 or TRBV12-4 and TRBJ2-3; D is unresolved. The CDR3 spans 12 residues. Deletions cut 5 bases from V and 6 bases from J, with 9 bases between. CDR3 sequence reads: CASSPSRDTQYF. CDR3 DNA: TGTGCCAGCAGTCCCTCCCGTGATACGCAGTATTTT.

This clonotype appeared a few times. J is TRBJ1-1 and V is TRBV2; D not certain. Germline V gives CDR1 SNHLY, CDR2 FYNNEI. The CDR3 runs 12 residues. Trimming removed 11 bases at V and 6 bases at J, with 16 bases between. The CDR3 bases are TGTGCCCAAGCGGACGGTTTCGCTGAAGCTTTCTTT. The encoded protein is CAQADGFAEAFF.

The gene calls are TRBV5-6 and TRBJ1-5; D call uncertain. V shed 1 base and J shed 6 bases, with 5 bases lying between them. CDR1 is SGHDT and CDR2 is YYEEEE in the germline V gene. The CDR3 length is 12 residues. The CDR3 sequence is CASSLFTQPQHF. CDR3 nucleotide sequence: TGTGCCAGCAGCTTGTTTACTCAGCCCCAGCATTTT.

This clonotype was picked up a small number of times. The chain carries TRBV15 and TRBJ1-6; possible D gene TRBD1, 5 bases. In germline, CDR1 is LNHNV, CDR2 YYDKDF (reference sequence). Trimming pared 7 bases from V and 3 bases from J, leaving 13 bases between. CDR3 length equals 15 residues. CDR3 residues: CATTVGHIYNSPLHF. The CDR3 nucleotides are TGTGCCACCACCGTTGGACACATCTATAATTCACCCCTCCACTTT.

This clonotype was picked up many times. V usage is TRBV6-5 and J usage is TRBJ2-1, with 10 bases identical to TRBD2. CDR1 and CDR2 from the germline V gene are MNHEY and SVGAGI. This CDR3 is 14 amino acids long. Germline trimming cut 7 bases from V and 6 bases from J; bases unmatched to any gene: 6. The CDR3 sequence is CASIRASGGNEQFF. The CDR3 DNA reads TGTGCCAGCATCCGGGCTAGCGGGGGCAATGAGCAGTTCTTC.

Details on this clonotype: The CDR3 does not end in the conserved phenylalanine or tryptophan, so this is likely a read error. J is TRBJ1-1 and V is TRBV2; D ambiguous. Germline V gene lookup returns CDR1 SNHLY and CDR2 FYNNEI. This CDR3 has 14 amino acids. V shed 8 bases and J shed 4 bases, with 17 bases lying between them. CDR3 sequence (DNA): TGTGCCAGCTCCTTTACCCGGGCTTCCACTGAAGCTTTCTCT. It encodes CASSFTRASTEAFS.

The chain employs TRBV7-2 and TRBJ2-5, with 8 bases aligning to TRBD1. The CDR3 is 15 residues long. The J segment lost 3 bases and the V segment lost 4 bases, leaving 7 bases of the junction unmatched. The germline CDR1 and CDR2 sequences are SGHTA and FQGNSA. Written as DNA, the CDR3 is TGTGCCAGCAGCTCTGACTACAGGGGGGAAGAGACCCAGTACTTC. It translates to CASSSDYRGEETQYF.

This clonotype was detected only a few times. V usage is TRBV12-3 or TRBV12-4 and J usage is TRBJ1-6; D is uncertain. The CDR3 contains 13 residues. Deletions cut 5 bases from V and 7 bases from J, with 9 bases between. CDR3 amino acids: CASSVLLNSPLHF. Written as DNA, the CDR3 is TGTGCCAGCAGTGTTCTTCTCAATTCACCCCTCCACTTT.

A few counts support this clonotype. This chain uses TRBV30 with TRBJ1-1, with TRBD1 matching over 7 bases. Unmatched junction bases numbered 5, after V lost 7 bases and J lost 3 bases. Germline V gene data show CDR1 as GTSNPN and CDR2 as SVGIG (reference sequence). The length of the CDR3 is 12 residues. The CDR3 region is CAYDREDTEAFF. The CDR3 bases are TGTGCCTACGACAGGGAGGACACTGAAGCTTTCTTT.

The chain uses TRBV7-9 and TRBJ1-3; D remains ambiguous. V dropped 3 bases and J dropped 1 base, with 10 bases sitting between them. The CDR3 covers 15 residues. Per the germline V gene, CDR1 is SEHNR and CDR2 is FQNEAQ (reference sequence). The chain's CDR3 is CASSFPLASGNTIYF. The DNA for the CDR3 is TGTGCCAGCAGCTTCCCCCTGGCGTCTGGAAACACCATATATTTT.

V gene TRBV11-3 combines with J gene TRBJ1-1; tentatively, D is TRBD1 (5 bases). Between the trimmed V and J ends, which lost 5 bases and 1 base, there was a span of 17 bases. Germline-derived CDR1 and CDR2 are SGHNT and YENEEA. CDR3 length: 16 amino acids. For the CDR3, the DNA is TGTGCCAGCAGCCTAGGACACTCACCCGGGAACACTGAAGCTTTCTTT. Translation gives CASSLGHSPGNTEAFF.

Written as DNA, the CDR3 is TGTGCCAGCTCACATGGGGACAGGGGGTCCGGTCAGCCCCAGCATTTT. Translated: CASSHGDRGSGQPQHF. V gene TRBV18 combines with J gene TRBJ1-5; 11 nucleotides match TRBD1. CDR1 KGHSH and CDR2 LQKENI come from the germline V gene. This CDR3 contains 16 residues. V lost 4 bases, J lost 6 bases, and 8 bases stayed unmatched.

This clonotype was detected a few times. The rearrangement joins TRBV7-2 to TRBJ1-6; D unclear. Germline assignment: CDR1 SGHTA and CDR2 FQGNSA. This CDR3 spans 15 amino acids. V lost 1 base and J lost 7, with 11 bases in between. CDR3 amino acids: CASSLVRTVNSPLHF. Written as DNA, the CDR3 is TGTGCCAGCAGCTTAGTGCGCACAGTAAATTCACCCCTCCACTTT.

The DNA of the CDR3 is TGTGCCAACTCTCCAGGGGGTGGTGAGACCCAGTACTTC. This encodes CANSPGGGETQYF. The V gene is TRBV10-3, the J gene TRBJ2-5; 7 nucleotides agree with TRBD1. Trimming at V came to 10 bases and at J to 5 bases, leaving 10 bases not matched to a gene. Germline loops: CDR1 ENHRY, CDR2 SYGVKD. The length of the CDR3 is 13 residues.

V usage is TRBV5-1 and J usage is TRBJ2-2; a weak D match, TRBD1 (7 bases). V lost 0 bases, J lost 6 bases, and 18 bases lay in between. The CDR3 runs to 17 residues. In germline, CDR1 is SGHRS, CDR2 YFSETQ. The CDR3 DNA sequence: TGCGCCAGCAGCTTGGAGGGACTCCCAGGGGGGTCCGGGGAGCTGTTTTTT. Its translation: CASSLEGLPGGSGELFF.

The chain joins TRBV6-1 to TRBJ2-1; 14 bases match TRBD2. V gave up 6 bases and J gave up 0 bases; unmatched junction bases: 16. Germline CDR1 reads MNHNS; CDR2 reads SASEGT. The CDR3 length is 21 residues. The CDR3: CASRNPHGTSGGPRSYNEQFF. As DNA, the CDR3 is TGTGCCAGCAGGAACCCGCATGGGACTAGCGGGGGACCCCGCTCCTACAATGAGCAGTTCTTC.

This clonotype was seen ten or more times. The CDR3 DNA follows: TGTGCCAGCAGCTTAGTGGTCCCAGATCCTTTACACCTTGCAACTAATGAAAAACTGTTTTTT. It yields the protein CASSLVVPDPLHLATNEKLFF. This rearrangement joins TRBV11-1 to TRBJ1-4; no reliable D call. V was clipped by 1 base and J by 0 bases, with 24 bases between them. CDR3 length: 21 amino acids. Germline V CDR1 and CDR2: SGHAT, FQDESV (reference sequence). The full variable domain, rest sourced from reference TRBV11-1 and TRBJ1-4, is EAEVAQSPRYKITEKSQAVAFWCDPISGHATLYWYRQILGQGPELLVQFQDESVVDDSQLPKDRFSAERLKGVDSTLKIQPAELGDSAMYLCASSLVVPDPLHLATNEKLFFGSGTQLSVL.

This clonotype was picked up a small number of times. This rearrangement joins TRBV7-6 to TRBJ2-3; a possible D gene is TRBD1 (6 bases). Per the germline V gene, CDR1 is SGHVS and CDR2 is FNYEAQ. The V gene lost 5 bases and the J gene lost 2 bases, with 20 bases spanning the gap. The CDR3 totals 17 residues. CDR3 sequence reads: CASSSPRDKENTDTQYF. The CDR3 nucleotides read TGTGCCAGCAGCAGCCCCCGGGACAAGGAGAACACAGATACGCAGTATTTT.